These 18 T cell receptor beta chains came from one sample sequenced in a study of high-grade serous ovarian cancer treatment subgroups (dated by TCRdb to the early 2020s). Tumor samples were collected prior to definitive surgery or chemotherapy. Library creation used the immunoSEQ multiplex PCR assay. TCRdb re-hosts the immuneACCESS table, in-frame sequences only. Its copies lack some clones; in the studies checked, an unresolved V gene accounts for under half of them, and the cause for the rest is not known. The sample table holds about 9,100 clones, of which 70% to 90% were seen once. The top ten constitute approximately 1.5% of the sample. The sequencing input was tumor tissue. Receptors originate from a human donor with high-grade serous ovarian cancer.

The chain is built from TRBV2 and TRBJ1-4; D unresolved. The CDR3 contains 14 residues. Germline-derived CDR1 and CDR2 are SNHLY and FYNNEI. V was pared by 7 bases and J by 8 bases, with 17 bases between. The CDR3, as DNA: TGTGCCAGCACTGTCACGCCAGGACGAGAAAAACTGTTTTTT. Its protein is CASTVTPGREKLFF.

The V call is TRBV29-1, the J call TRBJ2-3; D not resolved. Germline CDR1 SQVTM, CDR2 ANQGSEA. Trimming shortened V by 1 base and J by 4 bases, and 9 bases separated the two germline ends. This CDR3 has 13 residues. CDR3 sequence (DNA): TGCAGCGTTGAAGGGGAACGGGCAGATACGCAGTATTTT. As protein: CSVEGERADTQYF.

This clone was seen only once. The chain uses TRBV19 and TRBJ2-3; D may be TRBD2 (5 bases). Germline lookup yields CDR1 LNHDA and CDR2 SQIVND (reference sequence). The V gene lost 2 bases and the J gene lost 0 bases, with 12 bases spanning the gap. The CDR3 runs to 16 residues. CDR3 in amino acids: CASSILPAASTDTQYF. The CDR3 bases are TGTGCCAGTAGTATACTCCCAGCGGCTAGCACAGATACGCAGTATTTT. Looking up the rest from reference TRBV19 and TRBJ2-3 gives the full variable domain: DGGITQSPKYLFRKEGQNVTLSCEQNLNHDAMYWYRQDPGQGLRLIYYSQIVNDFQKGDIAEGYSVSREKKESFPLTVTSAQKNPTAFYLCASSILPAASTDTQYFGPGTRLTVL.

The chain employs TRBV6-1 and TRBJ2-7; D not certain. Germline V gene data show CDR1 as MNHNS and CDR2 as SASEGT. V lost 1 base and J 4 bases, leaving 11 bases between the germline ends. CDR3 length equals 14 residues. The CDR3 loop is CASSEDIQSYEQYF. Written as DNA, the CDR3 is TGTGCCAGCAGTGAAGACATCCAAAGTTACGAGCAGTACTTC.

This sequence joins TRBV29-1 and TRBJ2-1, with 8 bases identical to TRBD2. The CDR3 is 13 residues long. Germline CDR1 SQVTM, CDR2 ANQGSEA. Germline trimming cut 5 bases from V and 6 bases from J; bases unmatched to any gene: 6. The CDR3 bases are TGCAGCGTTCGACTAGCGACGGTCAATGAGCAGTTCTTC. Protein: CSVRLATVNEQFF.

Only a few counts were recorded for this clone. The gene calls are TRBV10-3 and TRBJ1-2; the D gene is possibly TRBD1 (6 bases). The germline gives CDR1 ENHRY, CDR2 SYGVKD. V shed 0 bases and J shed 6 bases, with 11 bases lying between them. This CDR3 has 14 amino acids. CDR3 DNA: TGTGCCATCAGTGAGTCCCTCCCAGGGGATGGCTACACCTTC. It specifies CAISESLPGDGYTF.

The chain is built from TRBV7-8 and TRBJ2-5; D uncertain. Per germline, CDR1 SGHVS and CDR2 FQNEAQ. V lost 1 base to trimming and J lost 4 bases, with 10 bases between them. This CDR3 comprises 14 residues. The CDR3 DNA sequence: TGTGCCAGCAGCTTAGGAACAGCACGAGAGACCCAGTACTTC. Amino acids: CASSLGTARETQYF.

The V gene is TRBV5-1, the J gene TRBJ2-5; D gene uncertain. The DNA matches TRBJ2-7 better at its end, which makes the J call doubtful. There are 15 residues in the CDR3. Germline V gives CDR1 SGHRS, CDR2 YFSETQ. The CDR3 nucleotides read TGCGCCAGCAGCTTGGTTTTAGACGGCACTTACGAGCAGTACTTC. Protein product: CASSLVLDGTYEQYF.

This clone has just a few counts. The chain employs TRBV5-6 and TRBJ2-2; TRBD2 matches at 10 bases. Germline V gives CDR1 SGHDT, CDR2 YYEEEE. V dropped 3 bases and J dropped 2; count of bases not matched to a gene: 7. This CDR3 spans 17 amino acids. CDR3: CASSSSSSGGNTGELFF. Here the CDR3 DNA reads TGTGCCAGCAGCTCTAGTTCTAGCGGGGGTAACACCGGGGAGCTGTTTTTT. The variable domain in full, completed from reference TRBV5-6 and TRBJ2-2, reads DAGVTQSPTHLIKTRGQQVTLRCSPKSGHDTVSWYQQALGQGPQFIFQYYEEEERQRGNFPDRFSGHQFPNYSSELNVNALLLGDSALYLCASSSSSSGGNTGELFFGEGSRLTVL.

V usage is TRBV19 and J usage is TRBJ2-7; tentatively, D is TRBD1 (5 bases). This CDR3 is built from 14 residues. V lost 3 bases and J 6 bases, leaving 15 bases between the germline ends. The germline V gene has CDR1 LNHDA and CDR2 SQIVND (reference sequence). In nucleotides, the CDR3 is TGTGCCAGTAGTATTGCCCCAAGGGGTGGCGAGCAGTACTTC. Protein product: CASSIAPRGGEQYF.

The V call is TRBV6-6, the J call TRBJ2-4; D remains ambiguous. The germline V gene has CDR1 MNHNY and CDR2 SVGAGI (reference sequence). This CDR3 region has 12 residues. V shed 8 bases and J shed 6 bases, with 11 bases lying between them. For the CDR3, the DNA is TGTGCCAGCGCTGTCCCCGGAAACATTCAGTACTTC. Translating it yields CASAVPGNIQYF.

The chain employs TRBV7-2 and TRBJ2-1; no firm D call. This CDR3 contains 14 residues. CDR1 and CDR2 (germline): SGHTA, FQGNSA. Trimming left V 2 bases short and J 9 bases short, with 14 bases between. The CDR3 DNA reads TGTGCCAGCAGCTTAAAAGTGGGCGACGGTGAGCAGTTCTTC. This encodes CASSLKVGDGEQFF. Combining the CDR3 with reference TRBV7-2 and TRBJ2-1 gives the whole variable domain GAGVSQSPSNKVTEKGKDVELRCDPISGHTALYWYRQSLGQGLEFLIYFQGNSAPDKSGLPSDRFSAERTGGSVSTLTIQRTQQEDSAVYLCASSLKVGDGEQFFGPGTRLTVL.

Of note for this clone: A junction end diverges from the germline sequence, so it may reflect a read error. V and J are TRBV2 and TRBJ2-5; perhaps TRBD1 as D (7 bases). Germline values: CDR1 SNHLY, CDR2 FYNNEI. The CDR3 consists of 15 residues. The CDR3 region has the DNA TGTGCCGGCAGTGGGGGGCCAACAGGGGAGGAGACCCAGTACTTC. Translating it yields CAGSGGPTGEETQYF.

The chain has TRBV19 and TRBJ1-2; D call uncertain. V was cut by 8 bases and J by 3 bases, with 10 bases left in between. The CDR3 length is 12 residues. The germline gives CDR1 LNHDA, CDR2 SQIVND (reference sequence). The CDR3 DNA reads as TGTGCCAGTCGGGTTGCCGACTATGGCTACACCTTC. It translates to CASRVADYGYTF.

This chain joins TRBV7-6 and TRBJ2-1; D is ambiguous. Per the germline V gene, CDR1 is SGHVS and CDR2 is FNYEAQ. This CDR3 is 15 amino acids long. The V gene lost 1 base and the J gene lost 3 bases, with 10 bases spanning the gap. The CDR3 sequence: CASSLEGGDYNEQFF. In DNA form, the CDR3 reads TGTGCCAGCAGCTTAGAAGGTGGGGACTACAATGAGCAGTTCTTC.

The sample holds one count of this clone. CDR3 protein: CARLGAGYTF. The CDR3 bases are TGTGCCAGACTAGGGGCTGGCTACACCTTC. This chain joins TRBV13 and TRBJ1-2; a possible D gene is TRBD1 (5 bases). V was clipped by 9 bases and J by 7 bases, with 9 bases between them. This CDR3 contains 10 residues. Germline lookup yields CDR1 PRHDT and CDR2 FYEKMQ (reference sequence).

This chain uses TRBV7-9 with TRBJ2-5; 7 bases map to TRBD2. With V trimmed by 3 bases and J by 5 bases, 3 bases remained unmatched. Looked up from germline, CDR1 is SEHNR and CDR2 is FQNEAQ (reference sequence). The CDR3 has 13 residues. The CDR3, as DNA: TGTGCCAGCAGCTTTGGGACTACGGAGACCCAGTACTTC. Its translation: CASSFGTTETQYF.

This chain joins TRBV4-2 and TRBJ2-7; perhaps D is TRBD1 or TRBD2 (7 bases each). The CDR3 has 15 residues. V lost 1 base, J lost 2 bases, and 12 bases lay in between. Germline CDR1 and CDR2: LGHNA and YNFKEQ. The CDR3 nucleotides read TGTGCCAGCAGCCAAGGGCAGGGGGGGACCTACGAGCAGTACTTC. Translating gives CASSQGQGGTYEQYF.